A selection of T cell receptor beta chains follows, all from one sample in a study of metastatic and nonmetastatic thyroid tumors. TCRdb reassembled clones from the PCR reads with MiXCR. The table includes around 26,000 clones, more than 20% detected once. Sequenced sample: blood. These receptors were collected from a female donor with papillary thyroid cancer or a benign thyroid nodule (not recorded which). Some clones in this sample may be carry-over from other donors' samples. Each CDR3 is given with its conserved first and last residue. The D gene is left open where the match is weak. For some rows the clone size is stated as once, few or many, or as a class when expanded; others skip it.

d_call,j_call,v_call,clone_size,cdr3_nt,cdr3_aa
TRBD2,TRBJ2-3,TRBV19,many,TGTGCCAGTAGTATTACTAGCGGCACAGATACGCAGTATTTT,CASSITSGTDTQYF
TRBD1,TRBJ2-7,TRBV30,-,TGTGCCTGGAGTTCAGGGGGCTACGAGCAGTACTTC,CAWSSGGYEQYF
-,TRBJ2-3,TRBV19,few,TGTGCCAGTAGTTTATTGGACCTTTCAGATACGCAGTATTTT,CASSLLDLSDTQYF
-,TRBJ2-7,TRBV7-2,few,TGTGCCAGCAGCTCGTGGGCCAACGAGCAGTACTTC,CASSSWANEQYF
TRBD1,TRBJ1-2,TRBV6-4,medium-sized,TGTGCCAGCAGTGAACGACAGGGGGGATATGGCTACACCTTC,CASSERQGGYGYTF
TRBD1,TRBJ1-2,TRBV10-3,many,TGTGCCACCACAGGGGGCCCCAGACGCTATGGCTACACCTTC,CATTGGPRRYGYTF
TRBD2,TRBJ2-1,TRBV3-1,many,TGTGCCAGCAGTGAGGGGAGGGGTTCCTACAATGAGCAGTTCTTC,CASSEGRGSYNEQFF
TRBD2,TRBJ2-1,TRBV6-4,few,TGTGCCAGCAGTGACTCGACTAGCGGGAGCAATGAGCAGTTCTTC,CASSDSTSGSNEQFF
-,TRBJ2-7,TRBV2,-,TGTGCCAGCAGTGATCAGGGCTTAAACTACGAGCAGTACTTC,CASSDQGLNYEQYF
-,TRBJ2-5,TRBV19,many,TGTGCCAGTAGTATAGGAGCTAGCGCAAGACAAGAGACCCAGTACTTC,CASSIGASARQETQYF
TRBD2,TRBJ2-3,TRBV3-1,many,TGTGCCAGCAGCCCTACTAGCGGGTCCACAGATACGCAGTATTTT,CASSPTSGSTDTQYF
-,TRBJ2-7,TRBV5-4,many,TGTGCCAGCAGCTTGGATTCGTCGCAGGGGAGCTACGAGCAGTACTTC,CASSLDSSQGSYEQYF
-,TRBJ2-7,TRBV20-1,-,TGCAGTGCCAGGGCGTACGAGCAGTACTTC,CSARAYEQYF
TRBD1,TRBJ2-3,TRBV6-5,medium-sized,TGTGCCAGCAGCACCGGGACAGCGAGTTCTAGCACAGATACGCAGTATTTT,CASSTGTASSSTDTQYF
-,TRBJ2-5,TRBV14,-,TGTGCCAGCAGCCATTTAGCCAGGGCCGAGACACAGTACTTC,CASSHLARAETQYF
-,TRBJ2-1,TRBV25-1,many,TGTGCCAGCAGTGACAGCCCGGTCTCGGATTTGGGTGTGCAGTTCTTC,CASSDSPVSDLGVQFF
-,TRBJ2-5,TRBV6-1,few,TGTGCCAGCAGTGAAGTTGGCGGAGAGACCCAGTACTTC,CASSEVGGETQYF
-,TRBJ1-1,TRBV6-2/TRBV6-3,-,TGTGCCAGCAGTTTTGTGAACACTGAAGCTTTCTTT,CASSFVNTEAFF
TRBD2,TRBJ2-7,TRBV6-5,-,TGTGCCAGCAGTTACTCGATCGGGGGGGGACACGAGCAGGAATTC,CASSYSIGGGHEQEF
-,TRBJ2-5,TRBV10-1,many,TGCGCCAGCTCAACAGGAATTGAGACCCAGTACTTC,CASSTGIETQYF
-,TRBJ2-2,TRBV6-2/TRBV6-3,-,TGTGCCAGCAGGGCCCTCAGCGCCGGGGAGCTGTTTTTT,CASRALSAGELFF
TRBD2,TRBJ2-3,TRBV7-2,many,TGTGCCAGCCGCCTAGCGGGAGTACAGAGAGGCACAGATACGCAGTATTTT,CASRLAGVQRGTDTQYF